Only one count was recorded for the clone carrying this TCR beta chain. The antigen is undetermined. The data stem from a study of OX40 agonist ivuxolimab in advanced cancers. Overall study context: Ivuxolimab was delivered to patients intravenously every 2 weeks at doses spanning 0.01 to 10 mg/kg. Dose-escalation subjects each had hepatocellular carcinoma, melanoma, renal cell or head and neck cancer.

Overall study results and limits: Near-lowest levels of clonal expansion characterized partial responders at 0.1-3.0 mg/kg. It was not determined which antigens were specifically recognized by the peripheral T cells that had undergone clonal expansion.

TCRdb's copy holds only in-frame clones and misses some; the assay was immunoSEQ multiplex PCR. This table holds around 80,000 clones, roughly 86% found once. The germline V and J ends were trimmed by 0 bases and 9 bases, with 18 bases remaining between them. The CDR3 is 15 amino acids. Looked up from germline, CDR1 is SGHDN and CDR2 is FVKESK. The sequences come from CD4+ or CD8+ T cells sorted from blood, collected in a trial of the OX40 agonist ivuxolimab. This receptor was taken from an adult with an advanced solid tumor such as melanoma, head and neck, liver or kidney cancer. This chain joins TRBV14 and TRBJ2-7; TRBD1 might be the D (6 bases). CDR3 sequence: CASSQERGSGRWQYF. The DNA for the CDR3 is TGTGCCAGCAGCCAAGAGAGGGGGTCGGGACGATGGCAGTACTTC.